This T cell receptor beta chain stems from a study of blood T cell repertoires in COVID-19. About the research overall: COVID-19 samples from acute and convalescent phases originated in the United States, Italy and Spain. PBMCs, B-cell-depleted T cells, or T cells provided the cDNA or gDNA that made up the material.

Original analysis: Nucleated cell counts were estimated from reference gene primer amplification. Sequenced by immunoSEQ multiplex PCR; TCRdb stores in-frame clones only, minus some. V and J calls and clone size follow that table, whereas D and trimming were derived from the DNA. This table has 270,000 or so clones, around 86% appearing once. Worth noting for this clone: This CDR3 is also generated by other DNA sequences in the sample.

V was pared by 2 bases and J by 6 bases, with 8 bases between. The germline V gene encodes CDR1 SGDLS and CDR2 YYNGEE. The CDR3 is 12 amino acids. The V call is TRBV9, the J call TRBJ1-2; D is unclear. This clonotype originated in a man between 35 and 55 years old with active or convalescent COVID-19. The sample consisted of peripheral blood. CDR3: CASSVGGNGYTF. The CDR3 DNA reads TGTGCCAGCAGCGTCGGAGGCAATGGCTACACCTTC.